This paragraph reports one T cell receptor beta chain. Its antigen is currently unknown. This same CDR3 is encoded by further DNA sequences in the sample. Donors comprised only Caucasian adults living in Nashville, Tennessee. This record comes from a study of shared clonotypes between healthy human individuals. Study results and caveats: Rarefaction exposed incomplete sorted-subset sequencing despite large depth. Only a few donors were included, so the genetic and exposure-history diversity represented was limited.

The study ran the assay at deep level. The repertoire was sequenced with immunoSEQ multiplex PCR; TCRdb's copy has only in-frame clones and lacks some. The profile covers millions of clones, with around 90% appearing a single time and under 0.15% taken by the ten largest. The sample was naive CD4+ T cells sorted from blood. The subset: CD45RA+ positively selected. The sequence came from a man between 18 and 29 years old in good health.

The CDR3 sequence: CASSSGQLNSPLHF. The CDR3 DNA follows: TGTGCCAGCAGCTCGGGACAGCTCAATTCACCCCTCCACTTT. V usage is TRBV7-9 and J usage is TRBJ1-6; 7 bases are a match to TRBD1. The CDR3 loop spans 14 amino acids. Trimming removed 4 bases from V and 7 bases from J; junction bases left unmatched: 4. Germline V gene data show CDR1 as SEHNR and CDR2 as FQNEAQ (reference sequence). The variable domain in full, with the rest retrieved from reference TRBV7-9 and TRBJ1-6, is DTGVSQNPRHKITKRGQNVTFRCDPISEHNRLYWYRQTLGQGPEFLTYFQNEAQLEKSRLLSDRFSAERPKGSFSTLEIQRTEQGDSAMYLCASSSGQLNSPLHFGNGTRLTVT.